This entry lists 8 T cell receptor beta chains sequenced from one sample in a study of CD8+CD57+ T cells in acquired aplastic anemia. Genomic DNA templated the TCR beta VDJ and CDR3 profiling. TCRdb ran MiXCR on the reads and lists one entry per CDR3 protein. Here the sample spans 200,000 or so distinct CDR3 sequences, less than 60% being singletons. Patients chosen for sequencing had CD8+CD57+ cells that had expanded, as shown by flow cytometry. Sequenced material: sorted CD4+, CD8+, or CD8+CD57+ T cells (not recorded which) from PBMCs. All receptors come from a human donor with aplastic anemia.

Only one count was recorded for this clonotype. The CDR3 is CSAKEVWDREAFF. The CDR3 DNA reads as TGCAGTGCTAAAGAGGTCTGGGACAGGGAAGCTTTCTTT. The chain has TRBV20-1 and TRBJ1-1, with 8 bases identical to TRBD1. This CDR3 is built from 13 residues. Per the germline V gene, CDR1 is DFQATT and CDR2 is SNEGSKA (reference sequence). Unmatched junction bases numbered 9, after V lost 4 bases and J lost 8 bases.

The chain uses TRBV7-9 and TRBJ1-1; TRBD1 aligns across 7 bases. Germline CDR1 SEHNR, CDR2 FQNEAQ (reference sequence). The CDR3 covers 15 residues. Trimming took 5 bases from V and 0 from J; bases not matched to a gene: 6. The CDR3 sequence is CASSPRQGLNTEAFF. The CDR3 nucleotides read TGTGCCAGCAGCCCTCGACAGGGACTGAACACTGAAGCTTTCTTT.

The rearrangement links TRBV29-1 to TRBJ2-7; D tentatively fits TRBD1 or TRBD2 (6 bases each). The CDR3 length is 12 residues. CDR1 is SQVTM and CDR2 is ANQGSEA in the germline V gene. The CDR3 coding sequence is TGCTCGGTGGGGGGCAGGGGATACGAGCAGTACTTC. Translating gives CSVGGRGYEQYF.

This clonotype was detected many times. This sequence joins TRBV5-1 and TRBJ2-7; D remains unclear. This CDR3 comprises 15 residues. The germline V and J ends were trimmed by 0 bases and 2 bases, with 12 bases remaining between them. Germline CDR1 and CDR2: SGHRS and YFSETQ. This chain's CDR3 is CASSLAPSETYEQYF. In DNA, the CDR3 is TGCGCCAGCAGCTTGGCCCCCTCAGAGACCTACGAGCAGTACTTC. Variable domain in full (rest from reference TRBV5-1 and TRBJ2-7): KAGVTQTPRYLIKTRGQQVTLSCSPISGHRSVSWYQQTPGQGLQFLFEYFSETQRNKGNFPGRFSGRQFSNSRSEMNVSTLELGDSALYLCASSLAPSETYEQYFGPGTRLTVT.

As for this clonotype: Possible read error: a much larger clone is one base away. The DNA for the CDR3 is TGTGCCAGCAGCGTAGACTCCCGCGGGACCCAGTACTTC. Amino acid sequence: CASSVDSRGTQYF. V is TRBV9 and J is TRBJ2-5; no clear D. Germline values: CDR1 SGDLS, CDR2 YYNGEE. The CDR3 has 13 amino acids. With 0 bases removed from V and 7 bases from J, the gap between germline ends came to 10 bases.

This clonotype was detected ten times or more. The rearrangement links TRBV10-3 to TRBJ1-3, with D perhaps TRBD1 (5 bases). This CDR3 has 15 residues. The V end lost 6 bases, the J end lost 3 bases, and 15 bases lay between the germline ends. Per the germline V gene, CDR1 is ENHRY and CDR2 is SYGVKD. The CDR3 sequence is CAIRDNPRGGNTIYF. For the CDR3, the DNA is TGTGCCATCAGGGACAACCCGAGGGGTGGAAACACCATATATTTT.

This clonotype occurred many times. V is TRBV5-1 and J is TRBJ1-4; tentatively, D is TRBD1 (5 bases). Germline CDR1 reads SGHRS; CDR2 reads YFSETQ. V was pared by 0 bases and J by 7 bases, with 13 bases between. The CDR3 consists of 15 residues. CDR3 sequence: CASSLDWGGGEKLFF. The CDR3 coding sequence is TGCGCCAGCAGCTTGGATTGGGGGGGTGGTGAAAAACTGTTTTTT.

This chain links TRBV6-2 or TRBV6-3 with TRBJ2-3, with D uncertain. CDR1 is MNHEY and CDR2 is SVGEGT in the germline V gene. This CDR3 spans 16 amino acids. V was shortened by 2 bases and J by 1 base, with 13 bases between the two germline ends. CDR3 DNA: TGTGCCAGCAGTTACGGACCGAACTGGGGCACAGATACGCAGTATTTT. Protein sequence: CASSYGPNWGTDTQYF.